The 12 T cell receptor beta chains below were found in one sample sequenced in a study of blood T cell repertoires in COVID-19. The assay was immunoSEQ multiplex PCR, and TCRdb's table has in-frame clones only and misses some. The sample lists around 180,000 clones, more than 70% occurring once. Input material: peripheral blood. The receptors were gathered from a person aged 65 to 85 with COVID-19, enrolled during active disease.

This rearrangement joins TRBV7-9 to TRBJ2-5; TRBD2 might be the D (6 bases). There are 14 residues in the CDR3. V lost 5 bases, J lost 4 bases, and 14 bases lay in between. The germline V gene has CDR1 SEHNR and CDR2 FQNEAQ (reference sequence). The CDR3 nucleotides read TGTGCCAGCAGCCCGACGGGGGAGAGAGAGACCCAGTACTTC. It is translated as CASSPTGERETQYF.

This chain links TRBV27 with TRBJ1-2, with TRBD1 as a possible D gene (5 bases). V gave up 3 bases and J gave up 6 bases, with 17 bases separating them. Per germline, CDR1 MNHEY and CDR2 SMNVEV (reference sequence). This CDR3 has 15 amino acids. CDR3 coding DNA: TGTGCCAGCAGTTTTTCGACGGGCCGGGGGGATGGCTACACCTTC. Its protein product is CASSFSTGRGDGYTF.

Only a few counts were recorded for this clone. CDR3 loop: CASSTPGREHNEKLFF. The CDR3 bases are TGTGCCAGCAGCACTCCCGGACGGGAACATAATGAAAAACTGTTTTTT. This chain links TRBV28 with TRBJ1-4; D remains unclear. The V gene's germline CDR1 is MDHEN and CDR2 SYDVKM. This CDR3 has 16 residues. V lost 6 bases, J lost 4 bases, and 18 bases lay in between.

The chain uses TRBV7-6 and TRBJ2-7; D perhaps matches TRBD1 (5 bases). Trimming took off 5 bases at V and 2 bases at J, with 10 bases between the two ends. From germline, CDR1 is SGHVS and CDR2 FNYEAQ. CDR3 length equals 13 residues. The CDR3 DNA is TGTGCCAGCAGCCAAGGGGCAGCCTACGAGCAGTACTTC. It specifies CASSQGAAYEQYF.

The chain employs TRBV4-2 and TRBJ2-3; a weak D match, TRBD2 (7 bases). Per the germline V gene, CDR1 is LGHNA and CDR2 is YNFKEQ. The CDR3 is made up of 15 amino acids. Between the trimmed V and J ends, which lost 1 base and 6 bases, there was a span of 14 bases. Here the CDR3 reads CASSQVLRGADTQYF. The CDR3 region has the DNA TGTGCCAGCAGCCAAGTGTTACGGGGGGCCGATACGCAGTATTTT.

This clone has more than one count but fewer than ten. The chain recombines TRBV5-4 with TRBJ2-7, with D maybe TRBD1 (5 bases). This CDR3 contains 17 residues. Germline lookup yields CDR1 SGHNT and CDR2 YYREEE (reference sequence). V gave up 0 bases and J gave up 4 bases, with 20 bases separating them. CDR3 sequence (DNA): TGTGCCAGCAGCTTGGAAGTCAGCCCAGGGTATTCTTACGAGCAGTACTTC. Translated, it gives CASSLEVSPGYSYEQYF.

This sequence joins TRBV11-2 and TRBJ2-1; the match to TRBD2 covers 9 bases. CDR1 and CDR2 (germline): SGHAT, FQNNGV. This CDR3 has 18 amino acids. With 1 base clipped from V and 5 bases from J, the junction kept 12 bases outside the gene matches. The CDR3 coding sequence is TGTGCCAGCAGCTTAGTTGTTTCGACTAGCGGAAAAAACAATGAGCAGTTCTTC. Its translation is CASSLVVSTSGKNNEQFF.

The rearrangement links TRBV10-3 to TRBJ2-2, with 7 bases fitting TRBD1. Germline values: CDR1 ENHRY, CDR2 SYGVKD. V dropped 5 bases and J dropped 2; count of bases not matched to a gene: 2. The CDR3 spans 14 residues. The CDR3 loop is CAISWDSNTGELFF. In DNA, the CDR3 is TGTGCCATCAGTTGGGACAGCAACACCGGGGAGCTGTTTTTT.

This chain uses TRBV6-5 with TRBJ2-5, with 9 bases identical to TRBD1. Looked up from germline, CDR1 is MNHEY and CDR2 is SVGAGI. The V gene end was trimmed by 2 bases and the J gene end by 1 base; junction bases not matched to a gene: 2. This CDR3 region has 15 residues. The CDR3 region has the DNA TGTGCCAGCAGTTACACACAGGGGGCCCAAGAGACCCAGTACTTC. Amino acids: CASSYTQGAQETQYF.

The chain recombines TRBV27 with TRBJ1-5, with a tentative D call TRBD1 (6 bases). The germline CDR1 and CDR2 sequences are MNHEY and SMNVEV (reference sequence). Trimming removed 2 bases at V and 6 bases at J, with 14 bases between. The CDR3 consists of 15 residues. CDR3 residues: CASSLNGQGIQPQHF. The DNA of the CDR3 is TGTGCCAGCAGTTTAAATGGGCAGGGGATTCAGCCCCAGCATTTT.

J is TRBJ1-2 and V is TRBV28; possibly TRBD1 for D (6 bases). CDR1 is MDHEN, CDR2 SYDVKM, per germline. Trimming cost V 4 bases and J 3 bases, with 12 bases left between them. The CDR3 is 14 amino acids. The CDR3 DNA reads TGTGCCAGCAGTTCACCTGGACAGCACTATGGCTACACCTTC. It codes for CASSSPGQHYGYTF.

This clone was counted only a few times. The rearrangement uses TRBV6-5 and TRBJ1-1; 8 bases fit TRBD1. CDR3 length: 15 residues. Germline V gives CDR1 MNHEY, CDR2 SVGAGI. V trimming: 0 bases; J trimming: 4 bases; junction bases outside the gene matches: 4. The CDR3 DNA reads as TGTGCCAGCAGTTACTCCCAGACAGGGGTCACTGAAGCTTTCTTT. Translating it yields CASSYSQTGVTEAFF.